Following are 10 T cell receptor beta chains from one sample sequenced in a study of CD8+CD57+ T cells in acquired aplastic anemia. The study profiled TCR beta VDJ and CDR3 using genomic DNA as template. TCRdb reprocessed the reads via MiXCR and lists one record per CDR3 protein. The data show more than 100,000 distinct CDR3 sequences, 41% seen once. Material for sequencing was sorted CD4+, CD8+, or CD8+CD57+ T cells (not recorded which) from PBMCs. The receptors were sampled from a human donor in good health, serving as a control.

This sequence joins TRBV20-1 and TRBJ1-2, with TRBD1 matching over 7 bases. The CDR3 consists of 14 residues. V dropped 3 bases and J dropped 5; count of bases not matched to a gene: 9. CDR1 and CDR2 from the germline V gene are DFQATT and SNEGSKA (reference sequence). DNA for the CDR3: TGCAGTGCTAGGGGTGGCGACAGGGATTATGGCTACACCTTC. It is translated as CSARGGDRDYGYTF.

This clonotype turned up a few times. As the CDR3 is not closed by the conserved phenylalanine or tryptophan, this likely results from a read error. This sequence joins TRBV30 and TRBJ2-3, with no clear D. Germline V gene lookup returns CDR1 GTSNPN and CDR2 SVGIG (reference sequence). Trimming left V 1 base short and J 6 bases short, with 5 bases between. The length of the CDR3 is 11 residues. In DNA form, the CDR3 reads TGTGCCTGGAGTGACCCGGATACGCAGTATCTT. This translates into CAWSDPDTQYL.

This clonotype came up many times. The genes are TRBV20-1 and TRBJ1-6; 8 nucleotides line up with TRBD1. The CDR3 sequence is 14 residues long. The trim removed 6 bases at V and 8 bases at J, leaving 9 bases unmatched. The germline V gene encodes CDR1 DFQATT and CDR2 SNEGSKA (reference sequence). The CDR3 sequence is CSARGQGGYSPLHF. CDR3 DNA sequence: TGCAGTGCCCGCGGACAGGGTGGGTATTCACCCCTCCACTTT.

The chain recombines TRBV9 with TRBJ1-2; D not certain. The CDR3 is made up of 12 amino acids. Germline V gene data show CDR1 as SGDLS and CDR2 as YYNGEE. V lost 3 bases and J 6 bases, leaving 9 bases between the germline ends. Here the CDR3 DNA reads TGTGCCAGCAGCGCCAAGGGAAATGGCTACACCTTC. The encoded protein is CASSAKGNGYTF.

This clonotype was detected many times. This chain connects TRBV30 to TRBJ1-2; D gene unclear. This CDR3 region has 11 residues. Germline values: CDR1 GTSNPN, CDR2 SVGIG (reference sequence). V was pared by 4 bases and J by 1 base, with 4 bases between. In DNA, the CDR3 is TGTGCCTGGAACAGTAACTATGGCTACACCTTC. Translation: CAWNSNYGYTF.

This clonotype has only a few counts. This could be a read error, since a much larger clone is one nucleotide away. This chain joins TRBV10-2 and TRBJ2-7; D gene uncertain. From germline, CDR1 is WSHSY and CDR2 SAAADI. Trimming pared 5 bases from V and 2 bases from J, leaving 22 bases between. The CDR3 is made up of 17 amino acids. CDR3 in amino acids: CASSPSGPKRNTYEQYF. The CDR3 DNA reads as TGCGCCAGCAGTCCCTCCGGCCCAAAAAGAAACACCTACGAGCAGTACTTC.

The CDR3 here is CATAGAYGYTF. The CDR3 DNA is TGTGCCACCGCGGGGGCCTATGGCTACACCTTC. The V gene is TRBV24-1, the J gene TRBJ1-2, with a tentative D call TRBD1 (6 bases). The CDR3 extends over 11 amino acids. Trimming cost V 9 bases and J 4 bases, with 8 bases left between them. Germline-derived CDR1 and CDR2 are KGHDR and SFDVKD.

The chain recombines TRBV3-1 with TRBJ1-2; D is unclear. CDR3 length equals 15 residues. From germline, CDR1 is LGHDT and CDR2 YNNKEL (reference sequence). V lost 6 bases, J lost 1 base, and 15 bases lay in between. CDR3 DNA: TGTGCCAGCAGTGAGAAAACGGGTAGTAACTATGGCTACACCTTC. Protein product: CASSEKTGSNYGYTF.

In its sample, this clonotype was seen many times. The genes are TRBV9 and TRBJ1-6, with a possible D match to TRBD1 (5 bases). Germline CDR1 is SGDLS and CDR2 is YYNGEE. The V and J ends lost 0 bases and 7 bases respectively, with 11 bases between them. The CDR3 totals 15 residues. As DNA, the CDR3 is TGTGCCAGCAGCGTAGCAGGGCCTGGGAATTCACCCCTCCACTTT. Its protein is CASSVAGPGNSPLHF.

This chain links TRBV29-1 with TRBJ1-2; perhaps TRBD1 as D (6 bases). With 3 bases removed from V and 4 bases from J, the gap between germline ends came to 12 bases. The CDR3 length is 13 residues. Germline assignment: CDR1 SQVTM and CDR2 ANQGSEA. The CDR3 sequence: CSVERAGVYGYTF. The CDR3 region has the DNA TGCAGCGTTGAGAGGGCAGGGGTCTATGGCTACACCTTC.